The following is a T cell receptor beta chain sequence with its context. Only a few counts were recorded for this clone. No cognate antigen has been identified for it. Within one base of it there is no much larger clone, and no base qualities were kept. This entry belongs to a study of blood T cell repertoires in COVID-19 (dated by TCRdb to the early 2020s). Looking at the study overall: The collaborator samples originated in the United States, Italy and Spain and spanned the acute and convalescent phases of COVID-19. The material from the prospective study consisted of cDNA or gDNA derived from T cells, B-cell-depleted T cells, or PBMCs. The sample metadata nearly always contained a de-identified subject ID, COVID-19 status, age in years and sex. The repertoires were released in a freely available public database intended as a resource for research on the immune response to SARS-CoV-2. Where available, HLA class I and class II types were obtained from metadata supplied by the sample provider rather than from assay-based typing. The samples were drawn from two sources: the first 160 participants of the ongoing ImmuneRACE study, and approximately 1,300 subjects contributed by 6 global collaborators. The dataset comprised deeply sampled blood TCRbeta repertoires from subjects exposed to, actively infected with, or recovered from COVID-19. Overall results and qualifications from the work: Clinical and demographic metadata were provided uncurated, with the amount varying by source and participant.

TCRbeta CDR3 regions were amplified from genomic DNA using the immunoSEQ Assay, a bias-controlled multiplex PCR. The authors processed their data as follows. Within the assay, amplification of reference gene primers was used to estimate how many nucleated cells each sample contained. To quantify the absolute abundance of each unique TCRbeta CDR3 rearrangement, sequence reads were collapsed and filtered. For each sample, productive Simpson clonality was calculated as the square root of Simpson's diversity index over productive rearrangements. As stored in TCRdb, this immuneACCESS dataset retains in-frame rearrangements with V and J assigned. A fraction of the clones does not appear; measured against another copy, unresolved V genes explain less than half of the discrepancy, and the remainder lacks a known reason. V and J calls and clone size follow that table, whereas D and trimming were derived from the DNA. The sample records 78,000 or so clones, roughly 82% of which are singletons. Over 9.5% of the sample belongs to the ten largest clones.

The collaborating institutions used their own protocols to collect whole blood in K2EDTA tubes. For TCRbeta analysis, collaborator samples were shipped as frozen whole blood, as isolated PBMCs, or as DNA extracted from either sample type. The V end loses 0 bases and the J end loses 4 bases, and a stretch of 13 bases separates them. For CDR1 and CDR2, the germline V gene (reference sequence) lists LNHNV and YYDKDF. The CDR3 covers 16 residues, taking in both the cysteine and the phenylalanine. Solely the CDR3 DNA is kept, with 48 bases framed from the first base. This sequence uses TRBV15 and TRBJ1-5, with TRBD1 perhaps the D gene, on 6 matching bases. The specimen sequenced was peripheral blood. The clonotype comes from a man older than 75 with acute or convalescent COVID-19. At the DNA level, the sequence is TGTGCCACCAGCAGAGATCGTAGGGGGGGAAATCAGCCCCAGCATTTT. It specifies CATSRDRRGGNQPQHF.